A selection of T cell receptor beta chains follows, all from one sample in a study of identical twins. TCRdb recomputed calls from the 5' RACE reads with MiXCR, one row per CDR3 protein. The table includes some 1,700,000 distinct CDR3 sequences, 32% detected once. The sample comprised cord blood. Every receptor here comes from a newborn girl in good health. Each CDR3 is given with its conserved first and last residue. Each record gives: D gene, J gene, clone size, V gene, CDR3 protein, CDR3 DNA. A D gene is named only where the DNA matches it firmly. Clone size appears in some rows only: once, few, many, or a class for an expanded clone.

D: -
J: TRBJ2-7
size: -
V: TRBV28
CDR3: CASSFVSEQYF
DNA: TGTGCCAGCAGTTTTGTGAGCGAGCAGTACTTC

D: -
J: TRBJ2-3
size: -
V: TRBV5-1
CDR3: CASSLEITAPDTQYF
DNA: TGCGCCAGCAGCTTGGAAATAACGGCCCCGGATACGCAGTATTTT

D: -
J: TRBJ2-7
size: few
V: TRBV20-1
CDR3: CSASVLARTNFREQYF
DNA: TGCAGTGCTAGTGTCCTAGCCCGAACCAATTTCCGGGAGCAGTACTTC

D: TRBD2
J: TRBJ2-3
size: -
V: TRBV7-2
CDR3: CASSLEGTSGDTDTQYF
DNA: TGTGCCAGCAGCTTAGAAGGGACTAGCGGGGACACAGATACGCAGTATTTT

D: -
J: TRBJ1-2
size: -
V: TRBV6-1
CDR3: CASRNWVLQAFLFYGYTF
DNA: TGTGCCAGCAGGAATTGGGTGCTACAGGCTTTCCTTTTCTATGGCTACACCTTC

D: -
J: TRBJ1-5
size: -
V: TRBV2
CDR3: CASSEGGGVYQPQHF
DNA: TGTGCCAGCAGTGAAGGTGGAGGGGTCTATCAGCCCCAGCATTTT

D: TRBD2
J: TRBJ2-7
size: -
V: TRBV5-1
CDR3: CASSLSGALHEQYF
DNA: TGCGCCAGCAGCTTGAGCGGGGCGCTCCACGAGCAGTACTTC

D: -
J: TRBJ2-3
size: few
V: TRBV11-2
CDR3: CASSGRDGYTDTQYF
DNA: TGTGCCAGCAGCGGTCGGGACGGATACACAGATACGCAGTATTTT

D: -
J: TRBJ2-7
size: -
V: TRBV20-1
CDR3: CSARDRDLPYEQYF
DNA: TGCAGTGCTAGAGATCGGGACCTACCCTACGAGCAGTACTTC

D: -
J: TRBJ2-2
size: few
V: TRBV7-2
CDR3: CASSFDDPPTGELFF
DNA: TGTGCCAGCAGCTTTGACGATCCACCCACCGGGGAGCTGTTTTTT

D: -
J: TRBJ2-5
size: -
V: TRBV29-1
CDR3: CSVDSGTQETQYF
DNA: TGCAGCGTTGACAGTGGAACACAAGAGACCCAGTACTTC

D: TRBD2
J: TRBJ2-5
size: -
V: TRBV7-8
CDR3: CASSWGLAGVGAQETQYF
DNA: TGTGCCAGCAGCTGGGGACTAGCGGGAGTTGGGGCCCAAGAGACCCAGTACTTC

D: -
J: TRBJ1-1
size: -
V: TRBV30
CDR3: CAWSILMNTEAFF
DNA: TGTGCCTGGAGCATTCTCATGAACACTGAAGCTTTCTTT

D: -
J: TRBJ2-7
size: -
V: TRBV20-1
CDR3: CSAPYSSSSYEQYF
DNA: TGCAGTGCCCCGTACTCCTCCAGCTCCTACGAGCAGTACTTC

D: TRBD1
J: TRBJ2-1
size: -
V: TRBV6-5
CDR3: CASSYSRTGKNEQFF
DNA: TGTGCCAGCAGTTACTCCCGGACAGGGAAAAATGAGCAGTTCTTC

D: -
J: TRBJ2-2
size: few
V: TRBV28
CDR3: CASSLGRLLTGELFF
DNA: TGTGCCAGCAGTTTGGGGCGACTTCTCACCGGGGAGCTGTTTTTT

D: -
J: TRBJ1-1
size: few
V: TRBV5-5
CDR3: CASSLQRQNTEAFF
DNA: TGTGCCAGCAGCTTGCAAAGGCAGAACACTGAAGCTTTCTTT

D: TRBD2
J: TRBJ2-1
size: few
V: TRBV27
CDR3: CASSPSAGGLWEQFF
DNA: TGTGCCAGCAGTCCATCGGCGGGAGGGCTATGGGAGCAGTTCTTC

D: -
J: TRBJ1-2
size: -
V: TRBV5-1
CDR3: CASSFILGTNYGYTF
DNA: TGCGCCAGCAGCTTCATCTTGGGGACGAACTATGGCTACACCTTC

D: TRBD2
J: TRBJ2-7
size: -
V: TRBV5-1
CDR3: CAGSSDPSGSGYEQYF
DNA: TGCGCCGGCAGCTCCGACCCTAGCGGGAGCGGATACGAGCAGTACTTC

D: -
J: TRBJ2-1
size: once
V: TRBV7-9
CDR3: CASTSLPGKEDNEQFF
DNA: TGTGCCAGCACCTCTCTTCCGGGTAAAGAGGACAATGAGCAGTTCTTC

D: TRBD2
J: TRBJ2-7
size: -
V: TRBV7-2
CDR3: CASSSSVTAGGSYEQYF
DNA: TGTGCCAGCAGCTCCTCCGTGACAGCGGGGGGGTCCTACGAGCAGTACTTC

D: -
J: TRBJ2-3
size: -
V: TRBV12-3/TRBV12-4
CDR3: CASSRSVLATPDTQYF
DNA: TGTGCCAGCAGCCGGAGTGTGCTAGCGACCCCAGATACGCAGTATTTT

D: TRBD2
J: TRBJ2-1
size: -
V: TRBV6-2/TRBV6-3
CDR3: CASSLPRGGLDNEQFF
DNA: TGTGCCAGCAGCCTTCCCCGGGGGGGCCTGGACAATGAGCAGTTCTTC

D: -
J: TRBJ1-1
size: -
V: TRBV5-1
CDR3: CASSFDGGIRTEAFF
DNA: TGCGCCAGCAGCTTTGACGGGGGAATTAGGACTGAAGCTTTCTTT